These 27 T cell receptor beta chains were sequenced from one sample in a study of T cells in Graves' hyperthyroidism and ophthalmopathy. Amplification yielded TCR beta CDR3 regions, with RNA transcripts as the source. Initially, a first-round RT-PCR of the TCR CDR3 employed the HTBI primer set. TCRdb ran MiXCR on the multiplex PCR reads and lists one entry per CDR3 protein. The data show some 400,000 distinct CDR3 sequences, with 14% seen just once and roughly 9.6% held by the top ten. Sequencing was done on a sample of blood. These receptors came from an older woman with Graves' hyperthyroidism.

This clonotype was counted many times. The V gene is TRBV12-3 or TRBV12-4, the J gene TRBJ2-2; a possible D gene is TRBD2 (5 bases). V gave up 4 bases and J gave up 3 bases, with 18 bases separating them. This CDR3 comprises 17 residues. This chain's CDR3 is CASSYLRRYTDTGELFF. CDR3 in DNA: TGTGCCAGCAGTTATCTGAGGAGGTATACGGACACCGGGGAGCTGTTTTTT.

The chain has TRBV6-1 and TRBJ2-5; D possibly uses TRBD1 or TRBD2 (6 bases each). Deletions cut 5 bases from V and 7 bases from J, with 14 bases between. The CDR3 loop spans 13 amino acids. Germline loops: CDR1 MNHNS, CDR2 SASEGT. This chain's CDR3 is CASSLDRRGTQYF. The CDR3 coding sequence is TGTGCCAGCAGTCTAGACAGGAGGGGGACCCAGTACTTC.

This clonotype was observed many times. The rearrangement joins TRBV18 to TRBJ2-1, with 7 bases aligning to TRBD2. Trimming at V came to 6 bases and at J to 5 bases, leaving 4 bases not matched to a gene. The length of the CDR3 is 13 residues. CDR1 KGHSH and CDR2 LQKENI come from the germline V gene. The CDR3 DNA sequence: TGTGCCAGCTCCCGAAGCGGGGACAATGAGCAGTTCTTC. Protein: CASSRSGDNEQFF.

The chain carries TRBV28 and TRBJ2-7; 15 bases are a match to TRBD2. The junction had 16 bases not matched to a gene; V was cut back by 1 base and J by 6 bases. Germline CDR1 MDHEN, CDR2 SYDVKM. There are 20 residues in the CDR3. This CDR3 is CASSLLAAGTSGRFGGEQYF. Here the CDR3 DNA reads TGTGCCAGCAGTTTATTGGCCGCCGGGACTAGCGGGAGGTTCGGGGGCGAGCAGTACTTC.

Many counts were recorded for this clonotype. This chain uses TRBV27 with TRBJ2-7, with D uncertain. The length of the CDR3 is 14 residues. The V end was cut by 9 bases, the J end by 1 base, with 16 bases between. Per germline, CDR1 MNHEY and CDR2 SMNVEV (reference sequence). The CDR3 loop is CASRLTSGSYEQYF. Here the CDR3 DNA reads TGTGCCAGTCGCCTGACGTCCGGATCCTACGAGCAGTACTTC.

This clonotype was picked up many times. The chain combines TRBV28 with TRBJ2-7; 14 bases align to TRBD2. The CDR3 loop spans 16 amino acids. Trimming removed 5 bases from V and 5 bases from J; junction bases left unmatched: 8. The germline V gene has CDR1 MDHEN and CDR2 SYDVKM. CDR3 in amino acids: CASSPPGLAGDHEQYF. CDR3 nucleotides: TGTGCCAGCAGTCCGCCGGGACTAGCGGGAGATCACGAGCAGTACTTC.

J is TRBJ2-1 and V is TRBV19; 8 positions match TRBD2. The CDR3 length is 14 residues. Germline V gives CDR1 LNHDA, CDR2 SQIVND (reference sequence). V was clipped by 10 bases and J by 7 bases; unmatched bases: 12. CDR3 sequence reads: CATSSGIGSNEQFF. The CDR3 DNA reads TGTGCCACCAGTAGCGGGATCGGGTCTAATGAGCAGTTCTTC.

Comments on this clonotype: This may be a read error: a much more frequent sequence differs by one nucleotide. The CDR3 protein is CASNLQDRTQFF. The CDR3 DNA reads TGTGCCAGCAACTTACAAGATCGGACCCAGTTCTTC. The V gene is TRBV7-9, the J gene TRBJ2-1, with D unresolved. The CDR3 has 12 amino acids. Germline CDR1 SEHNR, CDR2 FQNEAQ (reference sequence). The full variable domain, completed using reference TRBV7-9 and TRBJ2-1, is DTGVSQNPRHKITKRGQNVTFRCDPISEHNRLYWYRQTLGQGPEFLTYFQNEAQLEKSRLLSDRFSAERPKGSFSTLEIQRTEQGDSAMYLCASNLQDRTQFFGPGTRLTVL.

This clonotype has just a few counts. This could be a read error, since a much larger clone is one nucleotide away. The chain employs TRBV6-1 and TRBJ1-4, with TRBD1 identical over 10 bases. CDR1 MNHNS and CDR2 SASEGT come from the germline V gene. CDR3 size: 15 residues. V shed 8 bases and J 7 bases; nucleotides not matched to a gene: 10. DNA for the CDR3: TGTGCCAGCGGTGGAGACAGGGGGCGGGGTGAAAAACTGTTTTTT. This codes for CASGGDRGRGEKLFF.

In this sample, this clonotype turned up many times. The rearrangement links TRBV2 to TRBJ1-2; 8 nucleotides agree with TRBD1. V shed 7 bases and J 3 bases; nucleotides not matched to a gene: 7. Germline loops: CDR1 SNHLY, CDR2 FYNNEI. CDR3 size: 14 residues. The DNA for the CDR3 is TGTGCCAGCACCCCCCCGGGACAGGACTATGGCTACACCTTC. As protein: CASTPPGQDYGYTF.

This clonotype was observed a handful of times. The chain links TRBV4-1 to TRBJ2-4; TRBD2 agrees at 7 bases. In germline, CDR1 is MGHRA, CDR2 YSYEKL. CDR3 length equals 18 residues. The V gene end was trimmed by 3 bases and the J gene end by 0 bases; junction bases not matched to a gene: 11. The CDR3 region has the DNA TGCGCCAGCAGCCATCCGGCCCGGGACTACCGAGCCAAAAACATTCAGTACTTC. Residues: CASSHPARDYRAKNIQYF.

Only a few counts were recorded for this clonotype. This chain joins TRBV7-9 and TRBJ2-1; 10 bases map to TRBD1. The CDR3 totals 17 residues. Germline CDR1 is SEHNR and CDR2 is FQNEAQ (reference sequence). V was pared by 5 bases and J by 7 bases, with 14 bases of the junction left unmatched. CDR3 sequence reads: CASSALGLDRGKNEQFF. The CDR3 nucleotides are TGTGCCAGCAGCGCCCTGGGCCTGGACAGGGGGAAAAATGAGCAGTTCTTC. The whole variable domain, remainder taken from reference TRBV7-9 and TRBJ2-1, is DTGVSQNPRHKITKRGQNVTFRCDPISEHNRLYWYRQTLGQGPEFLTYFQNEAQLEKSRLLSDRFSAERPKGSFSTLEIQRTEQGDSAMYLCASSALGLDRGKNEQFFGPGTRLTVL.

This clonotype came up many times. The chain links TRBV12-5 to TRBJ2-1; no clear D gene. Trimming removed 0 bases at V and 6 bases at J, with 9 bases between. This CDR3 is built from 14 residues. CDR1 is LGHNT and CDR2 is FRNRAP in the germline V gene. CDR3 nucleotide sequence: TGTGCTAGTGGTTTGGTAGAAGGGTTCAATGAGCAGTTCTTC. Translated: CASGLVEGFNEQFF.

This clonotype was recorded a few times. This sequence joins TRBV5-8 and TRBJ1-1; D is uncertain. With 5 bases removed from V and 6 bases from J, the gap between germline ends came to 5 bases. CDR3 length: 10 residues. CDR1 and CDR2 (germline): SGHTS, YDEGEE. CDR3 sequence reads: CASSRAEAFF. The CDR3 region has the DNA TGTGCCAGCAGTCGAGCTGAAGCTTTCTTT. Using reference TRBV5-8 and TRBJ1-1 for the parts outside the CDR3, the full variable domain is EAGVTQSPTHLIKTRGQQATLRCSPISGHTSVYWYQQALGLGLQFLLWYDEGEERNRGNFPPRFSGRQFPNYSSELNVNALELEDSALYLCASSRAEAFFGQGTRLTVV.

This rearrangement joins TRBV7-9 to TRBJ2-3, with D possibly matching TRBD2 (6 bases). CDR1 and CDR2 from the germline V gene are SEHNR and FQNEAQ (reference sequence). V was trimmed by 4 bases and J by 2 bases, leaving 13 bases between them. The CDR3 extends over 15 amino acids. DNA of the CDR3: TGTGCCAGCAGCTCGACCGGGACTCCCACAGATACGCAGTATTTT. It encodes CASSSTGTPTDTQYF.

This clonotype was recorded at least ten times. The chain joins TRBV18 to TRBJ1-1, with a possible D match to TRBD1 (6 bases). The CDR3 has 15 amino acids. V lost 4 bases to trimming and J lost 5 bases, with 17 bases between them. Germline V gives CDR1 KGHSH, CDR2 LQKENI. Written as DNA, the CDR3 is TGTGCCAGCTCACGAGAAAGGGGGGGAAGGACTGAAGCTTTCTTT. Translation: CASSRERGGRTEAFF.

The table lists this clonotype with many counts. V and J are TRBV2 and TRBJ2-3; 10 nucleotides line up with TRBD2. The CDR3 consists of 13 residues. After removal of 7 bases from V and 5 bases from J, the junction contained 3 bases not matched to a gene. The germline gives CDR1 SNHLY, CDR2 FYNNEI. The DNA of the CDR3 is TGTGCCAGCACGGGACTAGCGTTAGATACGCAGTATTTT. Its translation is CASTGLALDTQYF.

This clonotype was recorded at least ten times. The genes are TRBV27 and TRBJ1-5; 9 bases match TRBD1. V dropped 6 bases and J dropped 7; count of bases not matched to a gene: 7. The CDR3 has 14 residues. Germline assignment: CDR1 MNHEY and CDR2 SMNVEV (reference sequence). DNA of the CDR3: TGTGCCAGCAGCCGACAGGGGGAGGAACAGCCCCAGCATTTT. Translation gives CASSRQGEEQPQHF.

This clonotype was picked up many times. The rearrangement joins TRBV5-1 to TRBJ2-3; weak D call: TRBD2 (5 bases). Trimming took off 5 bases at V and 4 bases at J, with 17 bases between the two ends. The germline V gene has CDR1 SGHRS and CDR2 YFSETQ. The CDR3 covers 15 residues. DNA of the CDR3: TGCGCCAGCAGTTCTATCCTATATAGCGCAGATACGCAGTATTTT. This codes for CASSSILYSADTQYF.

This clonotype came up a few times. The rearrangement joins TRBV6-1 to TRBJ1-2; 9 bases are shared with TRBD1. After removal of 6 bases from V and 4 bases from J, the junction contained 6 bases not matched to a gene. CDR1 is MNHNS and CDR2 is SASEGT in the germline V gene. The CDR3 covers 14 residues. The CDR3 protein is CASRRGQGIYGYTF. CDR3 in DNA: TGTGCCAGCAGACGAGGACAGGGGATCTATGGCTACACCTTC.

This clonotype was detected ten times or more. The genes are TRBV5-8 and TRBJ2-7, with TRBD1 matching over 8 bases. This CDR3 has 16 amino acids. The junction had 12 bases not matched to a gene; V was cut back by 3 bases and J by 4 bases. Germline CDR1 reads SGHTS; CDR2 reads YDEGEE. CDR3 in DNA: TGTGCCAGCAGCTCCGGAGGGGGGCAGGGGGCTTACGAGCAGTACTTC. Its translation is CASSSGGGQGAYEQYF.

The CDR3, as DNA: TGTGCCAGCCGCCTCGGGGAAGAGACCCAGTACTTC. As protein: CASRLGEETQYF. The chain combines TRBV28 with TRBJ2-5; D might be TRBD2 (5 bases). The CDR3 has 12 residues. Germline loops: CDR1 MDHEN, CDR2 SYDVKM. The ends were cut back, 8 bases at V and 3 bases at J, with 10 bases in the middle.

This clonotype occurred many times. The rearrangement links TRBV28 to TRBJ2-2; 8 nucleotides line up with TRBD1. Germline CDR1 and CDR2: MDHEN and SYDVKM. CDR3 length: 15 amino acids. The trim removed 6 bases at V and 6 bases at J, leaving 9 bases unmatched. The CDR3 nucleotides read TGTGCCAGCAGGGCACAGGACAGGGAAGCCGGGGAGCTGTTTTTT. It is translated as CASRAQDREAGELFF.

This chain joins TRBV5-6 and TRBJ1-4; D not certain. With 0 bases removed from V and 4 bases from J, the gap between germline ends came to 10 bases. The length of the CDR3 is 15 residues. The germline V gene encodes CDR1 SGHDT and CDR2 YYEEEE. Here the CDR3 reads CASSLAWTRNEKLFF. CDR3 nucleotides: TGTGCCAGCAGCTTGGCCTGGACCCGTAATGAAAAACTGTTTTTT.

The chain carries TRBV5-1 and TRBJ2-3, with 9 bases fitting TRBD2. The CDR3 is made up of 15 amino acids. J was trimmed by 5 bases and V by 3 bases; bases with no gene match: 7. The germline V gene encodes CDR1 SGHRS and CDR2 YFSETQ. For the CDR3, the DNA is TGCGCCAGCAGCTCAGGGACTAGCTCCGTAGATACGCAGTATTTT. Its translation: CASSSGTSSVDTQYF. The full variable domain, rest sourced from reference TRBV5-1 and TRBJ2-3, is KAGVTQTPRYLIKTRGQQVTLSCSPISGHRSVSWYQQTPGQGLQFLFEYFSETQRNKGNFPGRFSGRQFSNSRSEMNVSTLELGDSALYLCASSSGTSSVDTQYFGPGTRLTVL.

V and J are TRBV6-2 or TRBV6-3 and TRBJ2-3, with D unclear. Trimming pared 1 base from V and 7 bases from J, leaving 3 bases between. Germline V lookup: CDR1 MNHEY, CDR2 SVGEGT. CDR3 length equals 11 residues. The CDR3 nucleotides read TGTGCCAGCAGTTACTATCATACGCAGTATTTT. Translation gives CASSYYHTQYF.

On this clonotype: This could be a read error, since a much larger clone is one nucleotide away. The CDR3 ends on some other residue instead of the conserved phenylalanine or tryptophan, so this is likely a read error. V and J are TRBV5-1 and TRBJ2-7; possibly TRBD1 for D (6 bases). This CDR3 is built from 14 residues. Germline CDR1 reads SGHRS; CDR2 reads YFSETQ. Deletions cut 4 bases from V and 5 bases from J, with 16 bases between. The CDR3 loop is CASSGITGSDEQYS. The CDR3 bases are TGCGCCAGCAGCGGAATAACAGGGTCCGACGAGCAGTACTCC.